These 23 T cell receptor beta chains were sequenced from one sample in a study of cytomegalovirus exposure and HLA in healthy donors. The PCR contained 60 Vbeta and 13 Jbeta primers. Produced via immunoSEQ multiplex PCR; TCRdb's table is partial and in-frame only. The table shows about 130,000 clones, with approximately 80% occurring only once. Material: PBMCs. These receptors originate from a man in his fifties or sixties in good health and CMV-seronegative.

The chain carries TRBV29-1 and TRBJ2-5; TRBD2 aligns across 7 bases. The better agreement between TRBJ2-7 and the DNA end casts doubt on the J call. CDR3 length equals 14 residues. Germline values: CDR1 SQVTM, CDR2 ANQGSEA. In nucleotides, the CDR3 is TGCAGCGTTGTCCGCCTGGACTCGGGGGGCGAGCAGTACTTC. This sequence encodes CSVVRLDSGGEQYF.

This sequence joins TRBV9 and TRBJ2-1; weak D call: TRBD2 (7 bases). From germline, CDR1 is SGDLS and CDR2 YYNGEE. The V gene lost 1 base and the J gene lost 3 bases, with 14 bases spanning the gap. The CDR3 is made up of 16 amino acids. The CDR3, as DNA: TGTGCCAGCAGCGTACTTGGGGGGGCCGACTACAATGAGCAGTTCTTC. Translated: CASSVLGGADYNEQFF.

In nucleotides, the CDR3 is TGTGCCAGCAGCCTCCTATTTGATACCCCCCGGGACAGGGATGGCTACACCTTC. Encoded protein: CASSLLFDTPRDRDGYTF. This chain uses TRBV5-6 with TRBJ1-2; 9 bases align to TRBD1. CDR3 length: 18 residues. Germline values: CDR1 SGHDT, CDR2 YYEEEE. With 4 bases clipped from V and 6 bases from J, the junction kept 19 bases outside the gene matches.

V gene TRBV15 combines with J gene TRBJ1-4; 7 bases map to TRBD1. V trimming: 0 bases; J trimming: 0 bases; junction bases outside the gene matches: 7. CDR1 is LNHNV, CDR2 YYDKDF, per germline (reference sequence). This CDR3 contains 18 residues. The CDR3 nucleotides read TGTGCCACCAGCAGAGATCGGACGGACAGGCCAACTAATGAAAAACTGTTTTTT. Its protein product is CATSRDRTDRPTNEKLFF.

The chain has TRBV2 and TRBJ2-3; the D gene is possibly TRBD1 (7 bases). This CDR3 is built from 16 residues. Germline-derived CDR1 and CDR2 are SNHLY and FYNNEI. The V gene lost 2 bases and the J gene lost 4 bases, with 16 bases spanning the gap. As DNA, the CDR3 is TGTGCCAGCAGTGAACTGGGCAGGGGGGAGGCAGATACGCAGTATTTT. Amino acids: CASSELGRGEADTQYF.

CDR3 in amino acids: CASSYSRGQPQHF. The CDR3 DNA reads as TGTGCCAGCAGTTACTCGAGGGGGCAGCCCCAGCATTTT. The chain couples TRBV6-5 to TRBJ1-5; D might be TRBD1 (6 bases). V lost 0 bases to trimming and J lost 7 bases, with 7 bases between them. The germline CDR1 and CDR2 sequences are MNHEY and SVGAGI. The CDR3 is made up of 13 amino acids.

J is TRBJ2-5 and V is TRBV4-3; TRBD1 is a possible D gene (7 bases). With 0 bases removed from V and 4 bases from J, the gap between germline ends came to 21 bases. CDR1 is LGHNA, CDR2 YSLEER, per germline. The CDR3 spans 18 residues. CDR3 protein: CASSQDVYSNRGGETQYF. The CDR3 DNA reads TGCGCCAGCAGCCAAGACGTCTATTCCAACAGGGGAGGAGAGACCCAGTACTTC.

The V and J genes are TRBV5-1 and TRBJ2-7; D is undetermined. The CDR3 totals 15 residues. V was cut by 0 bases and J by 5 bases, with 15 bases left in between. Germline V lookup: CDR1 SGHRS, CDR2 YFSETQ. The CDR3 reads CASSLETGRTNEQYF. The CDR3 region has the DNA TGCGCCAGCAGCTTGGAAACCGGTCGCACCAACGAGCAGTACTTC. Full variable domain (remainder filled in from reference TRBV5-1 and TRBJ2-7): KAGVTQTPRYLIKTRGQQVTLSCSPISGHRSVSWYQQTPGQGLQFLFEYFSETQRNKGNFPGRFSGRQFSNSRSEMNVSTLELGDSALYLCASSLETGRTNEQYFGPGTRLTVT.

The chain has TRBV7-9 and TRBJ2-7, with 12 bases that match TRBD1. The trim removed 8 bases at V and 7 bases at J, leaving 12 bases unmatched. Germline loops: CDR1 SEHNR, CDR2 FQNEAQ (reference sequence). CDR3 length: 15 residues. In nucleotides, the CDR3 is TGTGCCAGCTCAACCCGGGACAGGGGGCGGAAGGAGCAGTACTTC. Protein product: CASSTRDRGRKEQYF.

In this sample, this clone turned up a few times. V is TRBV6-1 and J is TRBJ1-1, with no clear D. The germline gives CDR1 MNHNS, CDR2 SASEGT. Trimming cost V 2 bases and J 0 bases, with 7 bases left between them. The CDR3 covers 14 residues. The CDR3 region has the DNA TGTGCCAGCAGTGAAACGTACATGAACACTGAAGCTTTCTTT. Translated, it gives CASSETYMNTEAFF.

The CDR3 spells CASSRGRHTGELFF. In nucleotides, the CDR3 is TGTGCCAGTAGTCGGGGAAGGCACACCGGGGAGCTGTTTTTT. This chain links TRBV19 with TRBJ2-2, with D possibly TRBD2 on 5 matching bases. V lost 5 bases to trimming and J lost 3 bases, with 10 bases between them. The germline V gene encodes CDR1 LNHDA and CDR2 SQIVND (reference sequence). This CDR3 spans 14 amino acids.

This clone was detected only a few times. The chain couples TRBV7-2 to TRBJ2-1, with 10 bases fitting TRBD2. Per the germline V gene, CDR1 is SGHTA and CDR2 is FQGNSA. The CDR3 covers 15 residues. V gave up 6 bases and J gave up 4 bases; unmatched junction bases: 6. The CDR3 sequence: CASRQTSGAYNEQFF. The CDR3 nucleotides read TGTGCCAGCAGACAAACTAGCGGGGCTTACAATGAGCAGTTCTTC.

This clone was recorded only once. The gene calls are TRBV11-2 and TRBJ1-5; no clear D. The V gene lost 5 bases and the J gene lost 0 bases, with 8 bases spanning the gap. This CDR3 has 14 residues. Per the germline V gene, CDR1 is SGHAT and CDR2 is FQNNGV. CDR3 sequence (DNA): TGTGCCAGCAGCCACGAGGGTAGCAATCAGCCCCAGCATTTT. Translated: CASSHEGSNQPQHF.

This chain connects TRBV5-4 to TRBJ2-4, with D possibly TRBD2 on 5 matching bases. Trimming took off 7 bases at V and 0 bases at J, with 14 bases between the two ends. CDR1 and CDR2 (germline): SGHNT, YYREEE (reference sequence). This CDR3 contains 15 residues. The chain's CDR3 is CASHPPGKAKNIQYF. CDR3 nucleotide sequence: TGTGCCAGCCATCCGCCGGGGAAAGCCAAAAACATTCAGTACTTC.

The chain carries TRBV30 and TRBJ2-2; 9 bases are shared with TRBD2. Germline trimming cut 2 bases from V and 7 bases from J; bases unmatched to any gene: 14. Per germline, CDR1 GTSNPN and CDR2 SVGIG (reference sequence). This CDR3 comprises 17 residues. CDR3: CAWSSRGGAFRGGELFF. CDR3 coding DNA: TGTGCCTGGAGTTCCCGCGGGGGGGCCTTTCGGGGCGGGGAGCTGTTTTTT.

This CDR3 is CAWRAFEGRRSPLHF. CDR3 sequence (DNA): TGTGCCTGGAGGGCCTTCGAGGGGAGGAGGTCACCCCTCCACTTT. V is TRBV30 and J is TRBJ1-6; maybe TRBD1 (5 bases). In germline, CDR1 is GTSNPN, CDR2 SVGIG (reference sequence). The CDR3 totals 15 residues. Trimming shortened V by 3 bases and J by 10 bases, and 19 bases separated the two germline ends. Combining the CDR3 with reference TRBV30 and TRBJ1-6 gives the whole variable domain SQTIHQWPATLVQPVGSPLSLECTVEGTSNPNLYWYRQAAGRGLQLLFYSVGIGQISSEVPQNLSASRPQDRQFILSSKKLLLSDSGFYLCAWRAFEGRRSPLHFGNGTRLTVT.

The chain has TRBV11-3 and TRBJ2-2; D perhaps matches TRBD1 (6 bases). This CDR3 spans 13 amino acids. CDR1 and CDR2 (germline): SGHNT, YENEEA. Trimming stripped 8 bases from V and 6 bases from J, with 13 bases between. This CDR3 is CASSHRDPGELFF. Written as DNA, the CDR3 is TGTGCCAGCTCCCACAGGGATCCCGGGGAGCTGTTTTTT.

The chain employs TRBV20-1 and TRBJ2-7, with D possibly TRBD1 on 6 matching bases. Trimming took 6 bases from V and 2 from J, leaving 8 bases between them. CDR1 is DFQATT and CDR2 is SNEGSKA in the germline V gene (reference sequence). The CDR3 has 11 residues. CDR3 bases: TGCAGTGCCCACAGGGCCTACGAGCAGTACTTC. Translation: CSAHRAYEQYF.

This clone occurred a few times. The V and J genes are TRBV10-3 and TRBJ1-3; TRBD1 matches 8 bases. The junction had 5 bases not matched to a gene; V was cut back by 6 bases and J by 1 base. This CDR3 is built from 15 residues. The germline CDR1 and CDR2 sequences are ENHRY and SYGVKD. This chain's CDR3 is CAIRTGAYSGNTIYF. The CDR3 DNA reads as TGTGCCATCAGGACAGGGGCTTATTCTGGAAACACCATATATTTT.

The chain recombines TRBV10-1 with TRBJ2-7; D not certain. V lost 2 bases and J 4 bases, leaving 6 bases between the germline ends. Per the germline V gene, CDR1 is WNHNN and CDR2 is SYGVQD (reference sequence). The CDR3 runs 12 residues. This CDR3 is CASSEGPYEQYF. The CDR3 DNA sequence: TGCGCCAGCAGTGAGGGCCCTTACGAGCAGTACTTC.

V usage is TRBV15 and J usage is TRBJ1-2; 8 bases line up with TRBD1. The V gene's germline CDR1 is LNHNV and CDR2 YYDKDF (reference sequence). Trimming took 4 bases from V and 4 from J; bases not matched to a gene: 5. There are 14 residues in the CDR3. In DNA form, the CDR3 reads TGTGCCACCAGCACCCGACAGGGGAGCTATGGCTACACCTTC. Translated, it gives CATSTRQGSYGYTF. Supplemented by reference TRBV15 and TRBJ1-2, the full variable domain reads DAMVIQNPRYQVTQFGKPVTLSCSQTLNHNVMYWYQQKSSQAPKLLFHYYDKDFNNEADTPDNFQSRRPNTSFCFLDIRSPGLGDTAMYLCATSTRQGSYGYTFGSGTRLTVV.

The chain joins TRBV4-3 to TRBJ1-2; a possible D gene is TRBD1 (6 bases). The CDR3 consists of 13 residues. V lost 4 bases to trimming and J lost 8 bases, with 14 bases between them. Per the germline V gene, CDR1 is LGHNA and CDR2 is YSLEER. DNA for the CDR3: TGCGCCAGCAGCCTCCAGGGGTATGGGGGCTACACCTTC. Protein product: CASSLQGYGGYTF.

V and J are TRBV5-1 and TRBJ1-1; D not certain. Trimming shortened V by 0 bases and J by 4 bases, and 7 bases separated the two germline ends. This CDR3 is built from 13 residues. Germline CDR1 SGHRS, CDR2 YFSETQ. The CDR3 reads CASSLVDSTEAFF. CDR3 DNA: TGCGCCAGCAGCTTGGTCGACTCCACTGAAGCTTTCTTT.